This T cell receptor beta chain is drawn from a study of blood T cells in healthy people across ages. Study-level points and caveats: Naive CD4+ cell counts and diversity both ran higher in long-lived than in aged donors. No conclusive comparison of naive versus antigen-experienced cells was possible with unsorted PBMCs.

PBMCs numbering at least 6.5 million were isolated per sample. Germline loops: CDR1 MNHEY, CDR2 SVGEGT. The CDR3 has 15 amino acids. This clonotype appeared a few times. Its matching antigen is unknown. Primed by a sample-barcoded 5' primer and a J-beta primer mix, a second PCR proceeded for about 6 to 12 cycles. A tag from a template-switch adaptor with 12 random nucleotides marked each cDNA molecule. One entry per CDR3 protein, called by TCRdb with MiXCR from the 5' RACE reads. Of more than 800,000 distinct CDR3 sequences in the sample, more than 25% are singletons; the top ten hold around 16%. The receptor was derived from a woman of 80 years or more in good health. The sequenced sample consisted of blood. The chain has TRBV6-2 or TRBV6-3 and TRBJ2-5; 11 positions agree with TRBD1. The DNA matches TRBJ2-7 better at its end, which makes the J call doubtful. The CDR3, as DNA: TGTGCCAGCCGCGCCCGGGGACAGGGGGGCGACGAGCAGTACTTC. Protein product: CASRARGQGGDEQYF.